This T cell receptor (beta chain) was identified in a study of PD-1 blockade in classical Hodgkin lymphoma. By share, this clone counts as medium-sized. With no exception, relapse followed autologous stem cell transplantation in all patients, and brentuximab vedotin exposure varied. The CDR3 runs to 13 residues. The germline V gene encodes CDR1 LGHNA and CDR2 YSLEER. V dropped 4 bases and J dropped 4 bases, with 11 bases sitting between them. Method: immunoSEQ multiplex PCR; TCRdb's copy keeps in-frame clones and lacks some. The sample lists roughly 20,000 clones, roughly 80% occurring once. This receptor was obtained from a human donor with classical Hodgkin lymphoma. The input for sequencing was peripheral blood mononuclear cells (PBMCs), taken at baseline. The chain has TRBV4-3 and TRBJ2-7; D gene unclear. The chain's CDR3 is CASSPTLGYEQYF. As DNA, the CDR3 is TGCGCCAGCAGCCCGACCCTGGGGTACGAGCAGTACTTC.